Shown below are 28 T cell receptor beta chains from a single sample sequenced in a study of shared clonotypes between healthy human individuals. CD8 cells classed as naive were CD45RO-negative and positively selected for CCR7, excluding terminally differentiated effector memory CD45RA+ cells. Repertoires were generated with immunoSEQ multiplex PCR, while TCRdb's copy carries only in-frame clones and drops some. Of roughly 590,000 clones listed, roughly 95% were seen once; the top ten hold 0.095% to 0.12%. The source material was naive CD8+ T cells sorted from blood. These receptors were collected from a woman in her 30s in good health.

The chain recombines TRBV6-5 with TRBJ2-7, with D possibly matching TRBD1 (6 bases). The V and J ends lost 5 bases and 1 base respectively, with 12 bases between them. This CDR3 has 14 amino acids. Germline-derived CDR1 and CDR2 are MNHEY and SVGAGI. CDR3: CASSPGQASYEQYF. CDR3 in DNA: TGTGCCAGCAGTCCGGGACAAGCTTCCTACGAGCAGTACTTC.

V and J are TRBV2 and TRBJ2-1; D possibly corresponds to TRBD2 (5 bases). The CDR3 is 15 residues long. CDR1 and CDR2 (germline): SNHLY, FYNNEI. The germline V and J ends were trimmed by 6 bases and 0 bases, with 12 bases remaining between them. The CDR3 region has the DNA TGTGCCAGCAGAAGAGCGGTAAGCTCCTACAATGAGCAGTTCTTC. Translation: CASRRAVSSYNEQFF.

V gene TRBV28 combines with J gene TRBJ1-1; D is unresolved. The CDR3 sequence is 14 residues long. V was trimmed by 4 bases and J by 4 bases, leaving 13 bases between them. Germline CDR1 reads MDHEN; CDR2 reads SYDVKM. The CDR3 reads CASSSSVPRTEAFF. DNA of the CDR3: TGTGCCAGCAGTTCCTCAGTGCCTCGCACTGAAGCTTTCTTT.

The J gene is TRBJ2-4, the V gene TRBV28, with a tentative D call TRBD1 (6 bases). CDR3 length equals 16 residues. CDR1 and CDR2 from the germline V gene are MDHEN and SYDVKM. V was clipped by 4 bases and J by 3 bases, with 16 bases between them. The CDR3 DNA is TGTGCCAGCAGTTCCCGGACAGAGGTGGGCAAAAACATTCAGTACTTC. It specifies CASSSRTEVGKNIQYF.

J is TRBJ2-1 and V is TRBV6-1; no reliable D call. CDR3 length: 14 residues. With 7 bases removed from V and 8 bases from J, the gap between germline ends came to 18 bases. The V gene's germline CDR1 is MNHNS and CDR2 SASEGT. As DNA, the CDR3 is TGTGCCAGCAAAGTCTCGCCGGGCTCTTATGAGCAGTTCTTC. It is translated as CASKVSPGSYEQFF.

This sequence joins TRBV5-1 and TRBJ2-7; 9 nucleotides align to TRBD1. This CDR3 is 14 amino acids long. CDR1 and CDR2 from the germline V gene are SGHRS and YFSETQ. V shed 2 bases and J 4 bases; nucleotides not matched to a gene: 4. The CDR3 DNA sequence: TGCGCCAGCAGCTTCACGACAGGGGGGTACGAGCAGTACTTC. Amino acids: CASSFTTGGYEQYF.

The gene calls are TRBV7-9 and TRBJ2-7; no definite D call. The V gene lost 5 bases and the J gene lost 5 bases, with 10 bases spanning the gap. The CDR3 is made up of 12 amino acids. CDR1 is SEHNR, CDR2 FQNEAQ, per germline (reference sequence). The CDR3 loop is CASSPRSNEQYF. The CDR3 DNA is TGTGCCAGCAGCCCGCGGAGCAACGAGCAGTACTTC.

This clone was picked up one time. V is TRBV28 and J is TRBJ2-7; TRBD2 is a possible D gene (7 bases). V lost 2 bases and J lost 4, with 15 bases in between. The CDR3 is made up of 15 amino acids. Germline CDR1 and CDR2: MDHEN and SYDVKM. The CDR3 bases are TGTGCCAGCAGTTTACCCCGGGGGGCCGTATACGAGCAGTACTTC. Its translation: CASSLPRGAVYEQYF. The entire variable domain, with the rest obtained from reference TRBV28 and TRBJ2-7, is as follows: DVKVTQSSRYLVKRTGEKVFLECVQDMDHENMFWYRQDPGLGLRLIYFSYDVKMKEKGDIPEGYSVSREKKERFSLILESASTNQTSMYLCASSLPRGAVYEQYFGPGTRLTVT.

Notes on this clone: This sample also contains other DNA sequences that code for the same CDR3. This chain links TRBV27 with TRBJ1-5; TRBD1 matches 11 bases. V lost 4 bases, J lost 4 bases, and 3 bases stayed unmatched. Germline values: CDR1 MNHEY, CDR2 SMNVEV (reference sequence). The CDR3 is made up of 15 amino acids. The DNA for the CDR3 is TGTGCCAGCAGTTCGGGGACAGGGGGGAATCAGCCCCAGCATTTT. Its protein product is CASSSGTGGNQPQHF.

The rearrangement joins TRBV7-6 to TRBJ2-7; D call uncertain. Deletions cut 1 base from V and 4 bases from J, with 8 bases between. This CDR3 is 13 amino acids long. Germline assignment: CDR1 SGHVS and CDR2 FNYEAQ. The CDR3 region is CASSLDFRYEQYF. As DNA, the CDR3 is TGTGCCAGCAGCTTAGATTTTAGATACGAGCAGTACTTC.

J is TRBJ1-4 and V is TRBV10-3, with D possibly matching TRBD1 (5 bases). The CDR3 consists of 14 residues. The V end lost 5 bases, the J end lost 8 bases, and 15 bases lay between the germline ends. From germline, CDR1 is ENHRY and CDR2 SYGVKD. The CDR3 region is CAISPEGPKEKLFF. The CDR3 coding sequence is TGTGCCATCAGTCCTGAGGGGCCGAAGGAAAAACTGTTTTTT.

V usage is TRBV9 and J usage is TRBJ2-2; TRBD2 aligns across 14 bases. The CDR3 has 17 residues. The V gene's germline CDR1 is SGDLS and CDR2 YYNGEE. The V and J ends lost 3 bases and 2 bases, in that order; junction bases with no gene match: 3. The CDR3 DNA follows: TGTGCCAGCAGCGAGACTAGCGGGAGGGTAAACACCGGGGAGCTGTTTTTT. Protein sequence: CASSETSGRVNTGELFF.

This chain uses TRBV28 with TRBJ2-7; the match to TRBD2 covers 9 bases. CDR1 is MDHEN, CDR2 SYDVKM, per germline. There are 13 residues in the CDR3. V trimming: 6 bases; J trimming: 5 bases; junction bases outside the gene matches: 5. CDR3: CASSIAGVHEQYF. For the CDR3, the DNA is TGTGCCAGCAGCATAGCGGGAGTCCACGAGCAGTACTTC.

The V and J genes are TRBV19 and TRBJ1-5; perhaps TRBD1 as D (5 bases). The V gene lost 6 bases and the J gene lost 3 bases, with 9 bases spanning the gap. The CDR3 is 13 amino acids. The germline CDR1 and CDR2 sequences are LNHDA and SQIVND (reference sequence). The CDR3 protein is CASSWGYNQPQHF. The CDR3 DNA follows: TGTGCCAGTAGCTGGGGGTACAATCAGCCCCAGCATTTT.

This sequence joins TRBV28 and TRBJ2-1; maybe TRBD2 (6 bases). The V and J ends lost 5 bases and 5 bases respectively, with 19 bases between them. The CDR3 covers 16 residues. Germline CDR1 MDHEN, CDR2 SYDVKM. As DNA, the CDR3 is TGTGCCAGCAGTCAACCTAGCGCCTCGAGCCACAATGAGCAGTTCTTC. The encoded protein is CASSQPSASSHNEQFF.

The V and J genes are TRBV5-4 and TRBJ1-1, with D possibly TRBD1 on 5 matching bases. CDR3 length: 15 residues. V was pared by 5 bases and J by 1 base, with 15 bases between. Germline V gene lookup returns CDR1 SGHNT and CDR2 YYREEE (reference sequence). The CDR3 protein is CASRSAGLGNTEAFF. The CDR3 DNA is TGTGCCAGCAGATCCGCGGGGCTAGGGAACACTGAAGCTTTCTTT.

The V and J genes are TRBV28 and TRBJ1-5; unclear D gene. Trimming stripped 3 bases from V and 4 bases from J, with 13 bases between. The germline V gene encodes CDR1 MDHEN and CDR2 SYDVKM. CDR3 length: 15 residues. CDR3 sequence reads: CASSFSEFQNQPQHF. DNA for the CDR3: TGTGCCAGCAGTTTTTCAGAATTCCAAAATCAGCCCCAGCATTTT.

The gene calls are TRBV15 and TRBJ2-2; D gene ambiguous. V lost 3 bases and J 8 bases, leaving 7 bases between the germline ends. The CDR3 contains 12 residues. Germline V gene data show CDR1 as LNHNV and CDR2 as YYDKDF (reference sequence). In DNA, the CDR3 is TGTGCCACCAGCAGGGCCGTAGGGGAGCTGTTTTTT. Residues: CATSRAVGELFF.

The rearrangement uses TRBV28 and TRBJ2-7; 9 bases are a match to TRBD2. The CDR3 is 15 residues long. V lost 6 bases and J lost 0; bases outside the gene matches: 6. Germline V gene sequence: CDR1 MDHEN, CDR2 SYDVKM. The DNA of the CDR3 is TGTGCCAGCAGCGGACCGCGGGAGGGCTCCTACGAGCAGTACTTC. It translates to CASSGPREGSYEQYF.

This chain connects TRBV7-7 to TRBJ2-5, with TRBD2 matching over 7 bases. The V and J ends lost 10 bases and 3 bases, in that order; junction bases with no gene match: 20. The V gene's germline CDR1 is SSHAT and CDR2 FNYEAQ (reference sequence). This CDR3 region has 17 residues. As DNA, the CDR3 is TGTGCCACCTCCTCCCTTACTAGCGACGGAGTGAAAGAGACCCAGTACTTC. Its translation: CATSSLTSDGVKETQYF.

The rearrangement links TRBV9 to TRBJ2-7; D uncertain. Germline V gives CDR1 SGDLS, CDR2 YYNGEE. There are 14 residues in the CDR3. The V gene lost 0 bases and the J gene lost 2 bases, with 9 bases spanning the gap. CDR3 nucleotides: TGTGCCAGCAGCGTAGATGGCTTCGCCTACGAGCAGTACTTC. This sequence encodes CASSVDGFAYEQYF.

This chain uses TRBV6-5 with TRBJ1-5; 11 nucleotides agree with TRBD1. This CDR3 region has 15 residues. The germline V gene encodes CDR1 MNHEY and CDR2 SVGAGI. The V and J ends lost 6 bases and 5 bases, in that order; junction bases with no gene match: 6. CDR3: CASSPGTGGYQPQHF. The DNA for the CDR3 is TGTGCCAGCAGCCCAGGGACAGGGGGATATCAGCCCCAGCATTTT.

The chain has TRBV5-1 and TRBJ1-1; D is unresolved. Trimming removed 4 bases at V and 6 bases at J, with 28 bases between. Germline V gene sequence: CDR1 SGHRS, CDR2 YFSETQ. This CDR3 comprises 18 residues. Here the CDR3 reads CASSKDYVQYRRIAEAFF. CDR3 nucleotides: TGCGCCAGCAGCAAGGACTACGTACAGTATCGGCGCATCGCTGAAGCTTTCTTT.

The chain links TRBV28 to TRBJ1-5; D perhaps matches TRBD1 (6 bases). CDR3 size: 17 residues. Trimming cost V 3 bases and J 3 bases, with 18 bases left between them. Germline loops: CDR1 MDHEN, CDR2 SYDVKM. The CDR3 DNA reads as TGTGCCAGCAGTTTCAACAGGGCCCCGGACCTCAATCAGCCCCAGCATTTT. This translates into CASSFNRAPDLNQPQHF.

This chain connects TRBV14 to TRBJ2-7, with 9 bases identical to TRBD2. V dropped 0 bases and J dropped 0; count of bases not matched to a gene: 6. There are 17 residues in the CDR3. Germline CDR1 reads SGHDN; CDR2 reads FVKESK. The CDR3 here is CASSQESRLAASYEQYF. In DNA form, the CDR3 reads TGTGCCAGCAGCCAAGAATCTCGACTAGCGGCCTCCTACGAGCAGTACTTC.

This clone has a single count. This chain uses TRBV7-9 with TRBJ2-2; D is undetermined. V was trimmed by 3 bases and J by 6 bases, leaving 20 bases between them. CDR1 SEHNR and CDR2 FQNEAQ come from the germline V gene (reference sequence). The CDR3 contains 17 residues. The DNA for the CDR3 is TGTGCCAGCAGCTTCGGCCTGTCATATAACCAACCCGGGGAGCTGTTTTTT. Its translation: CASSFGLSYNQPGELFF.

About this clone: In the same sample, other DNA sequences code for this CDR3. The rearrangement joins TRBV4-1 to TRBJ1-5; possible D gene TRBD1, 6 bases. CDR1 and CDR2 (germline): MGHRA, YSYEKL. V lost 0 bases and J lost 10, with 16 bases in between. CDR3 size: 15 residues. The CDR3 DNA sequence: TGCGCCAGCAGCCAAGATGGCGGGGGCAGTCAACCCCAGCATTTT. It specifies CASSQDGGGSQPQHF.

The J gene is TRBJ2-3, the V gene TRBV28; 8 bases map to TRBD2. This CDR3 comprises 12 residues. Per germline, CDR1 MDHEN and CDR2 SYDVKM. V shed 9 bases and J 2 bases; nucleotides not matched to a gene: 1. The CDR3 sequence is CASSGITDTQYF. The CDR3 coding sequence is TGTGCCAGTAGCGGGATCACAGATACGCAGTATTTT.